This T cell receptor beta chain was found in a study of B cell selection in AIRE deficiency. The study's findings and limits: Patient Tconv cells held roughly 31% of Treg sequences shared by healthy donors. Tconv and Treg cells from AIRE-deficient patients resembled healthy donors in TCRBV usage, CDR3 length and diversity. Of some 3,300 shared Treg TCRbeta sequences, approximately 31% were healthy-only, around 10% patient-only.

Trimming took 3 bases from V and 0 from J, leaving 18 bases between them. The CDR3 length is 19 residues. CDR1 and CDR2 from the germline V gene are MNHNS and SASEGT. Data came from immunoSEQ multiplex PCR; TCRdb stores just in-frame clones and leaves some out. Here the sample spans fewer than 30,000 clones, roughly 96% being singletons. The sorted conventional CD4 T cells were gated as CD4+CD127+. Unrelated healthy donors provided the controls. Comments on this clone: Its antigen is not identified.

The receptor's source is a human donor in good health. The sample consisted of CD4+CD127+ conventional T cells sorted from PBMCs. The chain is built from TRBV6-1 and TRBJ1-6; the D is unclear. The CDR3 loop is CASSERRHAVSSYNSPLHF. CDR3 sequence (DNA): TGTGCCAGCAGTGAGCGAAGACATGCCGTGAGCTCCTATAATTCACCCCTCCACTTT.